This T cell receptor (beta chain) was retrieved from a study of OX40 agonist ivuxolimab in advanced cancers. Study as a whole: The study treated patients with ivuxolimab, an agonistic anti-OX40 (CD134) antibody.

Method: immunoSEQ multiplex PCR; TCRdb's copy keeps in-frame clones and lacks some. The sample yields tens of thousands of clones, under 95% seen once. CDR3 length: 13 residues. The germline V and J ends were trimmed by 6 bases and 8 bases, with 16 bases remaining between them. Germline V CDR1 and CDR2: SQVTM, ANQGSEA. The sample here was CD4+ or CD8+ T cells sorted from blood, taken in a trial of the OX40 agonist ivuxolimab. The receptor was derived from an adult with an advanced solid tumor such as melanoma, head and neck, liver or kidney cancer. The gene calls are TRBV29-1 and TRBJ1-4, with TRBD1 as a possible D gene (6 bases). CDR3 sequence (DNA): TGCAGCGTGGGGCCAGGGGCCGACGAAAAACTGTTTTTT. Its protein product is CSVGPGADEKLFF.